The present entry profiles one T cell receptor beta chain with its context. The sample comes from a study of control samples from healthy donors and cancer patients. Profiling relied on immunoSEQ multiplex PCR, and the TCRdb table lists in-frame clones only, not all of them. The sample holds under 200,000 clones. This CDR3 is 14 amino acids long. The V end was cut by 1 base, the J end by 6 bases, with 11 bases between. Germline V gene data show CDR1 as SGHAT and CDR2 as FQNNGV. This chain uses TRBV11-2 with TRBJ2-3; no clear D. The source is a woman aged 25-40 years in good health. The sequenced sample was blood. The CDR3 DNA sequence: TGTGCCAGCAGCTTAGGTACTCCCAGGGATACGCAGTATTTT. Translated, it gives CASSLGTPRDTQYF.